The text below deals with one T cell receptor beta chain. Its antigen target is currently unknown. No much larger clone is present one base from it, and per-base qualities are unavailable. The sequencer was an Illumina HiSeq 1500. Starting from the raw public reads, TCRdb applied fastp trimming at Q25, assembled clones with MiXCR and retained in-frame beta chains. When rows share a CDR3 protein, they turn into one entry using the most common DNA and genes. The sample profile shows around 280,000 distinct CDR3 sequences; around 9.1% of them were found once. The ten biggest clones cover less than 3% of the sample. The data are from a study of T cell repertoires in cytomegalovirus infection (dated by TCRdb to the late 2010s). Looking at the study overall: The HLA type of each donor mattered for the analysis, because public TCR beta signatures pointed to carriage of CMV infection along with the matching HLA type.

The CDR3 goes from the cysteine to the phenylalanine over 15 residues. The CDR3 DNA has 45 bases and is translated from base 1. Clipping removes 2 bases from V and 2 bases from J, with 3 as the unmatched junction base count. From a lookup of the germline V gene, CDR1 and CDR2 are SGHRS and YFSETQ. What the authors observed across the whole study: In the ex vivo response, HLA-C-restricted CMV-specific TCR beta clonotypes were dominant, and in two of eight donors the single most frequent clonotype came from this HLA-C-restricted group. Carriers of CMV infection plus the relevant HLA type were discriminated by the cumulative frequency of public TCR beta family members in the study cohort and in an independent approximately 360-donor cohort.

The TCR sequence derives from a human donor in good health (CMV status not recorded). Some clones in this sample may be carry-over from other donors' samples. Sequenced sample: PBMCs. Rearrangement joined TRBV5-1 to TRBJ2-4; 8 bases in the middle match TRBD1. Read as DNA, the sequence is TGCGCCAGCAGCTTCCAGGGGGCTACCAAAAACATTCAGTACTTC. It encodes CASSFQGATKNIQYF.